The TCR beta chain under discussion was sequenced for a study of blood T cell repertoires in COVID-19. CDR1 is KGHDR and CDR2 is SFDVKD in the germline V gene. The CDR3 is 15 residues long. Trimming took off 3 bases at V and 2 bases at J, with 12 bases between the two ends. Patients at the Seattle site were enrolled during active infection and followed longitudinally. As handled by the study authors: For nucleated cells, counts were estimated from reference gene primer amplification. Repertoires were generated with immunoSEQ multiplex PCR, while TCRdb's copy carries only in-frame clones and drops some. Clone size and V and J calls were adopted from that table, with D and trimming inferred from the DNA. This table holds about 62,000 clones, more than 80% found once.

The material sequenced was peripheral blood. V is TRBV24-1 and J is TRBJ1-1; weak D call: TRBD1 (6 bases). The origin of this receptor is a woman aged 55 to 70 with COVID-19, enrolled during active disease. In DNA form, the CDR3 reads TGTGCCACCAGTGATCCAGGGACATCTAACACTGAAGCTTTCTTT. Its protein is CATSDPGTSNTEAFF.